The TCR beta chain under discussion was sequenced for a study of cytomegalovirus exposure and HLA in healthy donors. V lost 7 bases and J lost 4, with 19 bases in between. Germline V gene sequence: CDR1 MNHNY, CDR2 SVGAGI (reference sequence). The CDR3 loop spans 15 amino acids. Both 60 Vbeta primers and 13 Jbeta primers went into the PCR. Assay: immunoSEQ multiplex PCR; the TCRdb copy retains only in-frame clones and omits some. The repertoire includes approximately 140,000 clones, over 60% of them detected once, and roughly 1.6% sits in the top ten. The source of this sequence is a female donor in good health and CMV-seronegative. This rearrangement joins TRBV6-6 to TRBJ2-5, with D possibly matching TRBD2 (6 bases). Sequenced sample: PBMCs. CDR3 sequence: CASTPGAGRIETQYF. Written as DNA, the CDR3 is TGTGCCAGCACCCCTGGGGCAGGGAGGATAGAGACCCAGTACTTC.